The sample holds a few counts of the clone carrying this T cell receptor beta chain. Antigen unknown. This specimen comes from a study of tumor-infiltrating lymphocytes in localized non-small cell lung cancer. Study background: The cohort mixed smokers and never-smokers, several histologies, and some post-neoadjuvant-chemotherapy samples. Tumor tissue and non-adjacent uninvolved lung came from each patient. General observations from the study: Higher tumor T cell infiltration than in uninvolved lung was supported by TCRbeta sequencing.

Trimming stripped 4 bases from V and 4 bases from J, with 14 bases between. Per the germline V gene, CDR1 is LNHNV and CDR2 is YYDKDF (reference sequence). This CDR3 spans 14 amino acids. Clones were read by immunoSEQ multiplex PCR, and TCRdb kept only the in-frame ones, dropping some. The data show about 10,000 clones, 60% seen once. Sample: uninvolved lung tissue not adjacent to the tumor. The chain has TRBV15 and TRBJ2-7, with D maybe TRBD1 (6 bases). This clonotype was sampled from a human donor with non-small cell lung cancer. The CDR3 spells CATSKGRGGYEQYF. As DNA, the CDR3 is TGTGCCACCAGCAAAGGCAGGGGTGGATACGAGCAGTACTTC.